Listed here is a single T cell receptor beta chain. TCRdb called the RT-PCR reads again in MiXCR, with one record for every CDR3 protein. The sample includes about 700,000 distinct CDR3 sequences, 13% to 15% of them seen just once. The CDR3 runs 13 residues. The germline V gene encodes CDR1 DFQATT and CDR2 SNEGSKA (reference sequence). V dropped 3 bases and J dropped 1 base, with 9 bases sitting between them. The receptor was derived from a female donor in good health, serving as a healthy control. The V call is TRBV20-1, the J call TRBJ1-1; D not certain. Sequenced: memory CD4+ T cells from blood. The CDR3 nucleotides are TGCAGTGCTAGGAAAACCTGGAACACTGAAGCTTTCTTT. Translation: CSARKTWNTEAFF.